This T cell receptor (beta chain) was profiled in a study of cytomegalovirus exposure and HLA in healthy donors. Findings and caveats of the study: It was assumed in the presence/absence analyses that sequencing depth was roughly uniform across donors.

About this clone itself: Its target is not known.

The PCR made use of 60 Vbeta and 13 Jbeta primers. Some clones are missing from TCRdb's copy, which holds only in-frame ones; the method was immunoSEQ multiplex PCR. This sample contains about 51,000 clones. Sequencing was performed on PBMCs. This sequence originates from a man between 35 and 55 years old in good health and CMV-seropositive.

The CDR3 here is CASSAGQSSYEQYF. The CDR3 coding sequence is TGTGCCAGCAGTGCGGGACAGAGCTCCTACGAGCAGTACTTC. The rearrangement uses TRBV28 and TRBJ2-7; tentatively, D is TRBD1 (7 bases). The CDR3 is 14 amino acids. V was clipped by 5 bases and J by 0 bases, with 11 bases between them. Per germline, CDR1 MDHEN and CDR2 SYDVKM.